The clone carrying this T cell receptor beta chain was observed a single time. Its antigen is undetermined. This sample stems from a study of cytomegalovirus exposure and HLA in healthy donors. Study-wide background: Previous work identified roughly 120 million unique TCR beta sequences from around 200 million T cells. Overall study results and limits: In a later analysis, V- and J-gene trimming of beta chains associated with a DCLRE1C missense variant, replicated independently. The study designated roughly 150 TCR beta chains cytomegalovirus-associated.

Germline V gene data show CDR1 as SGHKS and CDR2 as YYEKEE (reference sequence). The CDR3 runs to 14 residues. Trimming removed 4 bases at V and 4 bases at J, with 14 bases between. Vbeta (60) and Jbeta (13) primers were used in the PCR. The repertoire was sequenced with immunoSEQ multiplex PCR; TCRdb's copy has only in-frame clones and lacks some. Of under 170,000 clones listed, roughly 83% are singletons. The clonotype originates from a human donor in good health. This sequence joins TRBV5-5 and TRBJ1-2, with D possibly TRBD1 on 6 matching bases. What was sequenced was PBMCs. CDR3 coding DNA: TGTGCCAGCAGCCTACGGACAGCCCTCTATGGCTACACCTTC. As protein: CASSLRTALYGYTF. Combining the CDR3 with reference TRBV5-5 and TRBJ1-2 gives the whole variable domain DAGVTQSPTHLIKTRGQQVTLRCSPISGHKSVSWYQQVLGQGPQFIFQYYEKEERGRGNFPDRFSARQFPNYSSELNVNALLLGDSALYLCASSLRTALYGYTFGSGTRLTVV.